The rows below give T cell receptor beta chains drawn from one sample of a study of T cells in tumors after PD-1 blockade. Data came from immunoSEQ multiplex PCR; TCRdb stores just in-frame clones and leaves some out. The table lists approximately 60,000 clones, around 74% of them singletons. Sample: PBMCs, taken after anti-PD-1 treatment. The receptor set was obtained from a human donor with basal cell carcinoma. The conserved cysteine and the conserved F or W are not part of the CDR3 here. Fields, in order: V gene, clone size, CDR3 protein. Clone size appears in some rows only: once, few, many, or a class for an expanded clone.

TRBV28	-	ASSLRTKYRNEQF
TRBV19	-	ASSMIFTRESNYGYT
TRBV7-2	-	ASSLQGIIYEQY
TRBV30	-	AWSGTTGISGNTIY
TRBV4-1	-	ASSQEQYTEAF
TRBV4-1	-	ASSYPHPERQGRVATNEKLF
TRBV19	-	ASSAQVSKNIQY
TRBV30	-	AWRPGGGGYT
TRBV27	-	ASSEGTTLPRTDTQY
TRBV5-1	-	ASSLSGVSNQPQH
TRBV18	-	ASQAGAVYEQY
TRBV19	-	ASGTSGSGELF
TRBV5-1	-	ASSLVLTGGEQF
TRBV6-1	-	ASSEGWEGNGYT
TRBV27	few	ASRLLRDTPNTEAF
TRBV27	once	ASSLGPGQGTKNIQY
TRBV19	-	ASSIRDRYQETQY
TRBV3-1/TRBV3-2	once	ASSQNSGSPYEQY
TRBV5-1	-	ASTTGSGGYT
TRBV5-1	many	ASKVDADEAPLH
TRBV18	-	ASSPVPRYNEQF
TRBV6-1	-	ASSEPGGAKNIQY
TRBV3-1/TRBV3-2	-	ASSLRTAADTQY
TRBV28	-	ASSLLGDYEQY
TRBV11-2	-	ASSPPLVSGGAYNEQF
TRBV19	-	ASSSMGRTNSPLH
TRBV6-5	few	ASSLTQGYEQY
TRBV5-4	-	ASSLGGGPETQY
TRBV7-7	-	ASSQDRISEQY
TRBV11-2	-	ASSFGQGGAGANSPLH
TRBV28	-	ASRLQIVGGGETQY
TRBV19	once	ASSLSVTSTDTQY
TRBV27	few	ASSFLWSGGNTGELF
TRBV18	-	ASSPAGRASYEQY
TRBV27	-	ASSPREEQY
TRBV5-1	medium-sized	ASRDDTGELF
TRBV6-5	-	ASSYQEWGYT
TRBV18	-	ASSPRQVGVSEAF
TRBV9	-	ASSVGTPGTDTQY
TRBV27	once	ASSLKGRNYEQY